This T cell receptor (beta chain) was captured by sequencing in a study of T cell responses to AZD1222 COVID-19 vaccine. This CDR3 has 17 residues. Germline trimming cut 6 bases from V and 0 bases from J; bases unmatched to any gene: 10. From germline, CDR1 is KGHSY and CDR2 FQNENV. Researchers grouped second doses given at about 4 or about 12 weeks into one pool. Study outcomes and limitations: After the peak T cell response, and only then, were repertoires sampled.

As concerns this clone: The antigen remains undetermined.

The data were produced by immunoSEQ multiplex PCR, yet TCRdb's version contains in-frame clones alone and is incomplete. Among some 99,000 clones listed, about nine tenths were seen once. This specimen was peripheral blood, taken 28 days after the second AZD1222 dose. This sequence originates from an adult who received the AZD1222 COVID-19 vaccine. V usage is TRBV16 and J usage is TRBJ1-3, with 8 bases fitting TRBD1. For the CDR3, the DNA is TGTGCCAGCAGTCAGGGGGCCCCTGGCTCCTCTGGAAACACCATATATTTT. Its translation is CASSQGAPGSSGNTIYF.